This record covers a single T cell receptor (beta chain). Its target is unknown. With V trimmed by 5 bases and J by 3 bases, 9 bases remained unmatched. Germline assignment: CDR1 GTSNPN and CDR2 SVGIG (reference sequence). This CDR3 contains 14 residues. This sample is part of a study of cytomegalovirus exposure and HLA in healthy donors. Study-level information: Inside one of the first data releases sat about 85 million unique TCRs taken from HLA-typed donors.

It was with 60 Vbeta and 13 Jbeta primers that the PCR ran. Clones were read by immunoSEQ multiplex PCR, and TCRdb kept only the in-frame ones, dropping some. This table holds 140,000 to 150,000 clones, 80% to 90% found once. General study points: Among TCR beta chains, those listed as cytomegalovirus-associated numbered some 170.

Sequenced: PBMCs. V is TRBV30 and J is TRBJ2-7; TRBD2 matches 8 bases. This sequence originates from a middle-aged woman in good health and CMV-seropositive. The CDR3 here is CAWAGGGSLYEQYF. Here the CDR3 DNA reads TGTGCCTGGGCCGGGGGGGGGTCCCTCTACGAGCAGTACTTC.